The rows below give T cell receptor beta chains drawn from one sample of a study of blood T cell repertoires in COVID-19. The protocol was immunoSEQ multiplex PCR, while the TCRdb copy is restricted to in-frame clones and leaves out a portion. This table holds 250,000 to 300,000 clones, nearly 90% found once. Sequenced sample: peripheral blood. The receptors were sampled from a woman aged 25 to 39 with COVID-19, enrolled during active disease. Each CDR3 is given without its conserved first and last residue. The D gene is left open where the match is weak. Rows may omit the clone size; those that give it use once, few, many or a size class.

d_gene: TRBD2; j_gene: TRBJ2-7; abundance: .; v_gene: TRBV18; CDR3aa: ASSPQNGGSYEQY
d_gene: .; j_gene: TRBJ2-2; abundance: .; v_gene: TRBV3-1/TRBV3-2; CDR3aa: ASSRTRVRPGELF
d_gene: TRBD1; j_gene: TRBJ1-3; abundance: .; v_gene: TRBV7-9; CDR3aa: ASSQGTGSGNTIY
d_gene: .; j_gene: TRBJ2-7; abundance: .; v_gene: TRBV7-8; CDR3aa: ASTLKYRGEQY
d_gene: .; j_gene: TRBJ1-6; abundance: .; v_gene: TRBV10-1; CDR3aa: ASSELPSGNSPLH
d_gene: TRBD1; j_gene: TRBJ1-2; abundance: .; v_gene: TRBV28; CDR3aa: ASSRPGTGYNGYT
d_gene: TRBD1; j_gene: TRBJ2-2; abundance: .; v_gene: TRBV6-1; CDR3aa: ASSAQGQVNTGELF
d_gene: TRBD1; j_gene: TRBJ1-2; abundance: .; v_gene: TRBV6-5; CDR3aa: ASSPDRGRIGYT
d_gene: TRBD2; j_gene: TRBJ2-1; abundance: .; v_gene: TRBV7-9; CDR3aa: ASSLGTSGVDEQF
d_gene: .; j_gene: TRBJ2-1; abundance: once; v_gene: TRBV18; CDR3aa: ASSLTPQPTGSGSGLYNEQF
d_gene: TRBD1; j_gene: TRBJ1-6; abundance: .; v_gene: TRBV7-9; CDR3aa: ASSGQGGSPLH
d_gene: .; j_gene: TRBJ1-2; abundance: .; v_gene: TRBV5-1; CDR3aa: ASSLGTLYGYT
d_gene: .; j_gene: TRBJ1-2; abundance: .; v_gene: TRBV14; CDR3aa: ASSPWGGSNYGYT